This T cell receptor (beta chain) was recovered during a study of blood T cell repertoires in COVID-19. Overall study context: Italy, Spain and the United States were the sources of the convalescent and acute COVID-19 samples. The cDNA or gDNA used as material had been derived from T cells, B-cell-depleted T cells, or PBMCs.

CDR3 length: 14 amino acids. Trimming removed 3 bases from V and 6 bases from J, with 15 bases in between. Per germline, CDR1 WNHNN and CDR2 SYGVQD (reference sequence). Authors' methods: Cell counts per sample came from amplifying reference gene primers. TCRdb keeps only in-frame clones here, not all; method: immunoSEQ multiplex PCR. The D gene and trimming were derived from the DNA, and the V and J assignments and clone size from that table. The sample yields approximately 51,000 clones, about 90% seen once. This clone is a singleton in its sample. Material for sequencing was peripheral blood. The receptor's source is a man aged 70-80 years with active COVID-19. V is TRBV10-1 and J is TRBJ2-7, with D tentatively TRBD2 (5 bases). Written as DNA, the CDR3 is TGCGCCAGCAGTGACCGTGGAGGAGAGGGCGAGCAGTACTTC. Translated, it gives CASSDRGGEGEQYF.